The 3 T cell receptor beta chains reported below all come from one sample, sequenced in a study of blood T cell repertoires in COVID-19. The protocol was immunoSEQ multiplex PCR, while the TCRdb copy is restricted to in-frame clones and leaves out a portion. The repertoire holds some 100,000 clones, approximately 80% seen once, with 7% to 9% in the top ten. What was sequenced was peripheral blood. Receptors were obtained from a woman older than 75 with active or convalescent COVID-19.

The CDR3 DNA reads TGTGCCAGCAGCCGAAGAGAGGGAAGGACCTACGAGCAGTACTTC. Its protein product is CASSRREGRTYEQYF. This sequence joins TRBV5-6 and TRBJ2-7, with TRBD2 as a possible D gene (5 bases). Looked up from germline, CDR1 is SGHDT and CDR2 is YYEEEE. This CDR3 is 15 amino acids long. Between the trimmed V and J ends, which lost 4 bases and 2 bases, there was a span of 16 bases.

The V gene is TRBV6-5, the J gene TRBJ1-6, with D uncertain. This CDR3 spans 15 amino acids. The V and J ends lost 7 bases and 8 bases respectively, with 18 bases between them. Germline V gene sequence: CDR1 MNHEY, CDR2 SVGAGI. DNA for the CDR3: TGTGCCAGCATGAGGGCCCCCACTATGGATTCACCCCTCCACTTT. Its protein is CASMRAPTMDSPLHF.

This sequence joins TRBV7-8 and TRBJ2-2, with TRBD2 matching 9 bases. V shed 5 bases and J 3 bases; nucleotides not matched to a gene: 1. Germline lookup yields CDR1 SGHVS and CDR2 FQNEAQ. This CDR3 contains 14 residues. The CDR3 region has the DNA TGTGCCAGCAGCCAGCGGGGGGACACCGGGGAGCTGTTTTTT. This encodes CASSQRGDTGELFF. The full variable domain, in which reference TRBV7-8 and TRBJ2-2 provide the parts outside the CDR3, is GAGVSQSPRYKVAKRGQDVALRCDPISGHVSLFWYQQALGQGPEFLTYFQNEAQLDKSGLPSDRFFAERPEGSVSTLKIQRTQQEDSAVYLCASSQRGDTGELFFGEGSRLTVL.